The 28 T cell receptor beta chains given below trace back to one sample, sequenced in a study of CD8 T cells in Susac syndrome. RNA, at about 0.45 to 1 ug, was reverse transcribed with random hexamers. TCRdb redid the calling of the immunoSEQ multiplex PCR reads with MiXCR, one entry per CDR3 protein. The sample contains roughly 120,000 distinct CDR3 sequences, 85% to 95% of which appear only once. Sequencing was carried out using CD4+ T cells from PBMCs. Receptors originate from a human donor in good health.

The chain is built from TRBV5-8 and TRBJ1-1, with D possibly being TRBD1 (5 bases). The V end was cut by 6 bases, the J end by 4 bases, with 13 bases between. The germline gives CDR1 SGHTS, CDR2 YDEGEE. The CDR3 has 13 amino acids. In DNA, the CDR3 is TGTGCCAGCACCGCAGGGTGGGTCACTGAAGCTTTCTTT. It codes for CASTAGWVTEAFF.

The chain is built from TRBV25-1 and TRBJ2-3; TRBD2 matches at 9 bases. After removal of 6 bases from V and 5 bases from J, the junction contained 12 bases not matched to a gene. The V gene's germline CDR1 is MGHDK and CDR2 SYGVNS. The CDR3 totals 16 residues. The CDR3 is CASSERAGGPIDTQYF. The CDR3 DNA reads TGTGCCAGCAGCGAAAGGGCGGGAGGGCCAATAGATACGCAGTATTTT.

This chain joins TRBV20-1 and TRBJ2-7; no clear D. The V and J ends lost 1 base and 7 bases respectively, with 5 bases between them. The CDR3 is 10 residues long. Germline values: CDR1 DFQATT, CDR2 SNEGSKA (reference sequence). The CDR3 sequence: CSARVKEQYF. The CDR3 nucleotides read TGCAGTGCTAGAGTCAAGGAGCAGTACTTC.

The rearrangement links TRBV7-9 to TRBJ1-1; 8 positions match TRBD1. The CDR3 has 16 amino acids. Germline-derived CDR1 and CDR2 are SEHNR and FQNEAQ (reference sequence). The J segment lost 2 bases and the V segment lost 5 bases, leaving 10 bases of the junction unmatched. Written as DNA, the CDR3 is TGTGCCAGCAGCCCTAGGACAGGGCAACTTAACACTGAAGCTTTCTTT. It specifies CASSPRTGQLNTEAFF.

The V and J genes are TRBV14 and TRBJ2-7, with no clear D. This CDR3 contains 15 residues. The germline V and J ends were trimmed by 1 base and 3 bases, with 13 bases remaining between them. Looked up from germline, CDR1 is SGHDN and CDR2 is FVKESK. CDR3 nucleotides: TGTGCCAGCAGCCAAGCCCTATTTAATATCTACGAGCAGTACTTC. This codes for CASSQALFNIYEQYF.

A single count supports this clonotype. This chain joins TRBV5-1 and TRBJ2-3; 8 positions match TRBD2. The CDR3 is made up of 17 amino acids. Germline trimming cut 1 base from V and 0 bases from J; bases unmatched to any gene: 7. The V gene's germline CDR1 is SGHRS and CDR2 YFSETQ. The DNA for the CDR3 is TGCGCCAGCAGCTTGACTAGCGGCGGACCTAGCACAGATACGCAGTATTTT. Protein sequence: CASSLTSGGPSTDTQYF.

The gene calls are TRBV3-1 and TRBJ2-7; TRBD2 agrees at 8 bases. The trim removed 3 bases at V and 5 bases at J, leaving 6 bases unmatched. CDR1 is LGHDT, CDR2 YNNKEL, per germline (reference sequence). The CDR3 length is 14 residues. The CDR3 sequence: CASSHQSGRDEQYF. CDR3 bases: TGTGCCAGCAGCCATCAGAGCGGGAGAGACGAGCAGTACTTC.

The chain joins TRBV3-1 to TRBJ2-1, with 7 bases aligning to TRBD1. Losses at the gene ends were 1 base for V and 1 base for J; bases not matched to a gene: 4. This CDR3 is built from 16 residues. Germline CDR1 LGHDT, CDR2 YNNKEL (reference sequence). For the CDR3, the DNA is TGTGCCAGCAGCCAAGCCCGGGACAGATCCTACAATGAGCAGTTCTTC. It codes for CASSQARDRSYNEQFF.

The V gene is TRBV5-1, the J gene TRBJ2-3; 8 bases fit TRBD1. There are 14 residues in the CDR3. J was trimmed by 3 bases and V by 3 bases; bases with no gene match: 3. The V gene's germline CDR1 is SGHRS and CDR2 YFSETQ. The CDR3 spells CASSWTGRTDTQYF. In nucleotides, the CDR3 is TGCGCCAGCAGCTGGACAGGGAGGACAGATACGCAGTATTTT.

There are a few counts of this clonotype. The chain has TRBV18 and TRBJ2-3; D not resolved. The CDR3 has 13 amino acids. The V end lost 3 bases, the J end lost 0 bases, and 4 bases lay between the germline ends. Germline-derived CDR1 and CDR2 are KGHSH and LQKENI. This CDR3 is CASSPGSTDTQYF. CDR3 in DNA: TGTGCCAGCTCACCGGGCAGCACAGATACGCAGTATTTT.

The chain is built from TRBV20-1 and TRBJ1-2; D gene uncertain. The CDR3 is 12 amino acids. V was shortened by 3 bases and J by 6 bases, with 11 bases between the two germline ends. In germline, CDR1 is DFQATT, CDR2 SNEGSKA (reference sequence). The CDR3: CSARPPGDGYTF. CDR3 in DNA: TGCAGTGCTAGGCCCCCGGGAGATGGCTACACCTTC.

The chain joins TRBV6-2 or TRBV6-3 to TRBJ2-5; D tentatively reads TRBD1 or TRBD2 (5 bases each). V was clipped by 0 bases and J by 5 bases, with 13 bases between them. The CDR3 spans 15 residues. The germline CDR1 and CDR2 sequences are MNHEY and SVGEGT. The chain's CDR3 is CASSYSGDLMETQYF. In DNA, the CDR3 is TGTGCCAGCAGTTACTCGGGGGACCTCATGGAGACCCAGTACTTC.

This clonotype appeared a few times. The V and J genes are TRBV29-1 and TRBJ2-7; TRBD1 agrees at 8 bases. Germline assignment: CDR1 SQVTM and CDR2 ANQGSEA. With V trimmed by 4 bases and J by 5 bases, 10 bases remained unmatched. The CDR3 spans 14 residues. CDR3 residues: CSVALGQGLDEQYF. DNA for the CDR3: TGCAGCGTTGCCCTCGGACAGGGACTCGACGAGCAGTACTTC.

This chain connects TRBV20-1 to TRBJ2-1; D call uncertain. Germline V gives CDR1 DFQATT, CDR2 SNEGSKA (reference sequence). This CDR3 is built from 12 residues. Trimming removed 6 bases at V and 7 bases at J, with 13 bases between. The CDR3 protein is CSAGRPGNEQFF. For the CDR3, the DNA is TGCAGTGCAGGACGGCCGGGTAATGAGCAGTTCTTC.

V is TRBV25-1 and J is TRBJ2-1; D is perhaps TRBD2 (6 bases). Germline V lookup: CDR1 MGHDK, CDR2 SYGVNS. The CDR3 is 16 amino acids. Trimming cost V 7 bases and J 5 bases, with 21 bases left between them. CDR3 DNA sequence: TGTGCCAGCAAAGGCGCGGGGACCTACATTAACAATGAGCAGTTCTTC. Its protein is CASKGAGTYINNEQFF. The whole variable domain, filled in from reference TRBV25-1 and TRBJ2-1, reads EADIYQTPRYLVIGTGKKITLECSQTMGHDKMYWYQQDPGMELHLIHYSYGVNSTEKGDLSSESTVSRIRTEHFPLTLESARPSHTSQYLCASKGAGTYINNEQFFGPGTRLTVL.

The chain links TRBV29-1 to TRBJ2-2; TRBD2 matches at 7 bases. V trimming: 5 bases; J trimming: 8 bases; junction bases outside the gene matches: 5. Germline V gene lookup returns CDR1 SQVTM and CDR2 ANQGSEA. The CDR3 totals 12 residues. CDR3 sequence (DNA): TGCAGCGTTACTAGCGACGGTGGGGAGCTGTTTTTT. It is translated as CSVTSDGGELFF.

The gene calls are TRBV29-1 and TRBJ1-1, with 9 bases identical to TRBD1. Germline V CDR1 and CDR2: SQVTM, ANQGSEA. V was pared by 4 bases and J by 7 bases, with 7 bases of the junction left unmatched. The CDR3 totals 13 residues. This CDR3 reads CSVVRQGVGEAFF. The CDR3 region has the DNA TGCAGCGTTGTCCGACAGGGGGTGGGTGAAGCTTTCTTT.

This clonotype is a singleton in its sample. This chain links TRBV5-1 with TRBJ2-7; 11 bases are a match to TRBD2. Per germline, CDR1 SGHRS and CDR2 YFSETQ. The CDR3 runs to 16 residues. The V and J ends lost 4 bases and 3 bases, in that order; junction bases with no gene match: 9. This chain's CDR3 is CASSALSGTSGYEQYF. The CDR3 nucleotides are TGCGCCAGCAGCGCCCTATCCGGGACTAGCGGCTACGAGCAGTACTTC.

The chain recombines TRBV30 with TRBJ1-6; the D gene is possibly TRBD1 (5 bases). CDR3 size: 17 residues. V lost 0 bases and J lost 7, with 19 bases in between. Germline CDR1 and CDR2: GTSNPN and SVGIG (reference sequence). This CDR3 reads CAWSVRQLGKWNSPLHF. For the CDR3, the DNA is TGTGCCTGGAGTGTCAGACAGTTGGGGAAATGGAATTCACCCCTCCACTTT. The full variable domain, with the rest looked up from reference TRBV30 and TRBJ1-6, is SQTIHQWPATLVQPVGSPLSLECTVEGTSNPNLYWYRQAAGRGLQLLFYSVGIGQISSEVPQNLSASRPQDRQFILSSKKLLLSDSGFYLCAWSVRQLGKWNSPLHFGNGTRLTVT.

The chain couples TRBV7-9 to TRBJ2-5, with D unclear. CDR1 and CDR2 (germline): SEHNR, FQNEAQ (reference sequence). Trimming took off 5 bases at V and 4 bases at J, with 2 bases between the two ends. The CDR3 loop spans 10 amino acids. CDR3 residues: CASSTETQYF. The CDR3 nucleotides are TGTGCCAGCAGCACAGAGACCCAGTACTTC.

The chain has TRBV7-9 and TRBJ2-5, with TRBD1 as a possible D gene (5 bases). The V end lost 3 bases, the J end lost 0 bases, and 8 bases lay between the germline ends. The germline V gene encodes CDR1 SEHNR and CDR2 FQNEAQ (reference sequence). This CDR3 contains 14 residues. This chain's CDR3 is CASSFQDNQETQYF. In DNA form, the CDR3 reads TGTGCCAGCAGCTTCCAGGACAACCAAGAGACCCAGTACTTC.

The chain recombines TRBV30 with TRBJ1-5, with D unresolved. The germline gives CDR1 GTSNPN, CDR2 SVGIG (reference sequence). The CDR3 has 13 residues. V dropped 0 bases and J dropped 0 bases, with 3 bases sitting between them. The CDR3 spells CAWSVSSNQPQHF. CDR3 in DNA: TGTGCCTGGAGTGTCAGTAGCAATCAGCCCCAGCATTTT.

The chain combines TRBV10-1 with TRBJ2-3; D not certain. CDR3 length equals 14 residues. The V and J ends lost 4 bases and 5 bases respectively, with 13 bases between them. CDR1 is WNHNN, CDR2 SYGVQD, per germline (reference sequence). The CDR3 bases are TGCGCCAGCAGTGTTGGTACTACCCGAGATACGCAGTATTTT. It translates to CASSVGTTRDTQYF.

CDR3 DNA: TGTGCCAGCAGCTTCGATTACTTCAAGCAGGGGGCGTTGGGAAACACCATATATTTT. It codes for CASSFDYFKQGALGNTIYF. The J gene is TRBJ1-3, the V gene TRBV7-9; 8 nucleotides match TRBD1. This CDR3 has 19 amino acids. J lost 4 bases, V lost 3 bases, and 17 bases had no gene match. Germline V gene data show CDR1 as SEHNR and CDR2 as FQNEAQ (reference sequence). Variable domain in full (rest from reference TRBV7-9 and TRBJ1-3): DTGVSQNPRHKITKRGQNVTFRCDPISEHNRLYWYRQTLGQGPEFLTYFQNEAQLEKSRLLSDRFSAERPKGSFSTLEIQRTEQGDSAMYLCASSFDYFKQGALGNTIYFGEGSWLTVV.

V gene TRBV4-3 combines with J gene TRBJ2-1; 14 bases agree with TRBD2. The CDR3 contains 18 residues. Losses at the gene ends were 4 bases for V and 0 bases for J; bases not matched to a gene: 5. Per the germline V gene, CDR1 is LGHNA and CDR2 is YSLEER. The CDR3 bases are TGCGCCAGCAGCCCGGGACTAGCGGGAGCGAGCTCCTACAATGAGCAGTTCTTC. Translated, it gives CASSPGLAGASSYNEQFF.

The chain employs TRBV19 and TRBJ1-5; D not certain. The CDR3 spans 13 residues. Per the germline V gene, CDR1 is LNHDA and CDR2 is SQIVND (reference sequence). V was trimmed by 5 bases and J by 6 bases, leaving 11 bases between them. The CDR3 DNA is TGTGCCAGTAGTTTGTCAGGCAGTCAGCCCCAGCATTTT. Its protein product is CASSLSGSQPQHF.

The CDR3 DNA sequence: TGTGCCAGCAGATCCGGGACTAGCGACTCCTACGAGCAGTACTTC. This translates into CASRSGTSDSYEQYF. The chain carries TRBV6-1 and TRBJ2-7; 10 bases are shared with TRBD2. Losses at the gene ends were 6 bases for V and 0 bases for J; bases not matched to a gene: 5. This CDR3 contains 15 residues. Germline V lookup: CDR1 MNHNS, CDR2 SASEGT.

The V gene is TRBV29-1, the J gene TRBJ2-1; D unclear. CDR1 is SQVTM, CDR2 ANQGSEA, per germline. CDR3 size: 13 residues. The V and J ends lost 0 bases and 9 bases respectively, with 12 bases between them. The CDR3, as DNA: TGCAGCGTTGAAGATAGTATGCGTGCTGAGCAGTTCTTC. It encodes CSVEDSMRAEQFF.